Listed below are T cell receptor beta chains from one sample, sequenced in a study of blood T cell repertoires in COVID-19. Profiled with immunoSEQ multiplex PCR; TCRdb holds only in-frame clones, not every one. The sample carries around 130,000 clones, about 84% recorded once. Sequencing was performed on peripheral blood. Every receptor here comes from a woman aged 55-69 years with acute or convalescent COVID-19. Each CDR3 is given with its conserved first and last residue. D genes are given only for firm matches. A clone size is listed for some rows: how often the clone was seen (once, few, many), or a class if it is expanded.

cdr3_nt	cdr3_aa	clone_size	v_call	j_call	d_call
TGCAGCGTGGGGGAGGGAGCGGCCGAGCAGTACTTC	CSVGEGAAEQYF	NA	TRBV29-1	TRBJ2-7	TRBD2
TGTGCCAGTAGTACCAGGACAGGAGGATGGGGGAATGAAAAACTGTTTTTT	CASSTRTGGWGNEKLFF	NA	TRBV19	TRBJ1-4	TRBD1
TGTGCCAGCAAACCCCAGGGGCGAGGGTGGCCAGAGACCCAGTACTTC	CASKPQGRGWPETQYF	NA	TRBV2	TRBJ2-5	NA
TGTGCCAGCAGCTCAGGGATGGTTGCAGATACGCAGTATTTT	CASSSGMVADTQYF	NA	TRBV6-5	TRBJ2-3	NA
TGTGCCAGCAGTTGGACAGGGGAGCCTAACTATGGCTACACCTTC	CASSWTGEPNYGYTF	few	TRBV3-1/TRBV3-2	TRBJ1-2	TRBD1
TGCGCCAGCAGGGGACAAACCTACGAGCAGTACTTC	CASRGQTYEQYF	once	TRBV10-2	TRBJ2-7	NA
TGTGCCAGTAGAATCGGGGGGAAGACTGAAGCTTTCTTT	CASRIGGKTEAFF	NA	TRBV19	TRBJ1-1	NA
TGTGCCAGCAGGGACCGGACTAGCGGGGGACGGACCCAGTACTTC	CASRDRTSGGRTQYF	NA	TRBV2	TRBJ2-5	TRBD2
TGTGCCAGCAGCTTAGCGCTACAGCCCTACGAGCAGTACTTC	CASSLALQPYEQYF	NA	TRBV7-2	TRBJ2-7	NA
TGTGCCAGCAGCCTGCCGGGGGGAGAGTCACCCCTCCACTTT	CASSLPGGESPLHF	NA	TRBV7-9	TRBJ1-6	NA
TGTGCCAGCGGGGGACAGGGGTGGGATGGCTACACCTTC	CASGGQGWDGYTF	once	TRBV6-6	TRBJ1-2	TRBD1
TGTGCCAGTAGTCTACAGGGAAACTATGGCTACACCTTC	CASSLQGNYGYTF	NA	TRBV19	TRBJ1-2	NA
TGTGCCAGCAGCTTGGATAGCTCCTATAATTCACCCCTCCACTTT	CASSLDSSYNSPLHF	NA	TRBV5-4	TRBJ1-6	NA
TGTGCCTGGAGTGTTGTGGGGGGGGCAGATACGCAGTATTTT	CAWSVVGGADTQYF	NA	TRBV30	TRBJ2-3	TRBD2
TGTGCCAGCAGCCCATTGTCTCAGGGTGGCTACACCTTC	CASSPLSQGGYTF	NA	TRBV3-1/TRBV3-2	TRBJ1-2	NA
TGTGCCAGCAGGGAGTGGACAGGCCTGAACACTGAAGCTTTCTTT	CASREWTGLNTEAFF	NA	TRBV5-4	TRBJ1-1	TRBD1
TGTGCCAGCAGCCAAGGGGGAGGGAGCTATGGCTACACCTTC	CASSQGGGSYGYTF	NA	TRBV4-2	TRBJ1-2	NA
TGTGCCAGCAGCTTTAAAGATACGCAGTATTTT	CASSFKDTQYF	NA	TRBV7-9	TRBJ2-3	NA
TGTGCCAGCAGCGTAGGTCTGGGGGCGGTAGATACGCAGTATTTT	CASSVGLGAVDTQYF	NA	TRBV9	TRBJ2-3	NA
TGTGCCACCCGTCAGCAGGTCTCTGGAAACACCATATATTTT	CATRQQVSGNTIYF	NA	TRBV19	TRBJ1-3	NA
TGTGCCAGCAGTCGGGACAGAATCAGCTACACCTTC	CASSRDRISYTF	NA	TRBV12-3/TRBV12-4	TRBJ1-2	TRBD1
TGTGCCAGCAGTTTAATTGGGGCACCTACCAACGATGGCTACACCTTC	CASSLIGAPTNDGYTF	once	TRBV27	TRBJ1-2	NA
TGTGCCAGCAGCCGACAGGGACCGAGCACCTTC	CASSRQGPSTF	NA	TRBV5-6	TRBJ1-2	TRBD1
TGTGCCAGCAGCCGAAACTTTCAGGGGGCCGAGCAGTACTTC	CASSRNFQGAEQYF	NA	TRBV14	TRBJ2-7	TRBD1
TGTGCCAGCAGCCCGGTGGGGGGGCATGAGCAGTTCTTC	CASSPVGGHEQFF	NA	TRBV12-3/TRBV12-4	TRBJ2-1	NA
TGTGCCTGGAGTGATACCGGGACTAGCATTTGGGGCCGCACCGGGGAGCTGTTTTTT	CAWSDTGTSIWGRTGELFF	NA	TRBV30	TRBJ2-2	TRBD2
TGTGCCAGCAGCCTCCCTTACAACCCTCCACGGGACAGCTCCTACGAGCAGTACTTC	CASSLPYNPPRDSSYEQYF	NA	TRBV3-1/TRBV3-2	TRBJ2-7	TRBD1
TGTGCCAGCAGCTTAGGGACTAGCGGGCGGTACGAGCAGTACTTC	CASSLGTSGRYEQYF	once	TRBV7-6	TRBJ2-7	TRBD2
TGTGCTAGTGGTTGGGGCCGGGGGGGACACTATGGCTACACCTTC	CASGWGRGGHYGYTF	NA	TRBV12-5	TRBJ1-2	NA
TGCGCCAGCTCCATTGTTCGGGGCAATGAGCAGTTCTTC	CASSIVRGNEQFF	few	TRBV10-2	TRBJ2-1	NA
TGTGCCAGCAGCCCGAGGACTAGCGGGGTCGATGAGCAGTTCTTC	CASSPRTSGVDEQFF	NA	TRBV11-3	TRBJ2-1	TRBD2
TGTGCCAGCAGCTCCTTCAGTTCAGAGACCCAGTACTTC	CASSSFSSETQYF	NA	TRBV5-6	TRBJ2-5	NA
TGTGCCAGCAGCCCTACGGTCCCAGGGAAAAGGGAGACCCAGTACTTC	CASSPTVPGKRETQYF	NA	TRBV5-4	TRBJ2-5	NA
TGTGCCAGCTCACCAGCGGGTGAGAGGGAGCAGTTCTTC	CASSPAGEREQFF	NA	TRBV18	TRBJ2-1	NA
TGTGCCAGTAGTCCCTGGAGTCGGGATGGCTACACCTTC	CASSPWSRDGYTF	NA	TRBV19	TRBJ1-2	NA
TGTGCCAGCTCACCTCCGGGACAGGGGGGCACCGGGGAGCTGTTTTTT	CASSPPGQGGTGELFF	NA	TRBV18	TRBJ2-2	TRBD1
TGTGCCAGCAGTTACTCGATCGAGGGTTGGAACACTGAAGCTTTCTTT	CASSYSIEGWNTEAFF	NA	TRBV6-5	TRBJ1-1	NA
TGCAGCGTTGTTGGCGGTACCAGTACTGAAGCTTTCTTT	CSVVGGTSTEAFF	NA	TRBV29-1	TRBJ1-1	NA
TGTGCCAGCAGTGCGGGGGGATATGGCTACACCTTC	CASSAGGYGYTF	NA	TRBV25-1	TRBJ1-2	NA
TGCGCCAGCAGCTCCTTTCTGAACACTGAAGCTTTCTTT	CASSSFLNTEAFF	NA	TRBV5-1	TRBJ1-1	NA